The sequence of this T cell receptor beta chain was determined in a study of regulatory T cells in long-lasting Graves disease. The wider study: Over 5 years of antithyroid drugs with positive TSH receptor antibodies was taken to mean persistent Graves' disease.

The authors built TCR beta libraries using iRepertoire HTBI primers and Arm-PCR of CDR3 regions. TCRdb passed the multiplex PCR reads through MiXCR, listing each CDR3 protein once. This sample has about half a million distinct CDR3 sequences, with around a fifth found just once. Trimming shortened V by 6 bases and J by 7 bases, and 18 bases separated the two germline ends. Germline V gives CDR1 DFQATT, CDR2 SNEGSKA (reference sequence). The CDR3 length is 13 residues. Study-level findings and limits: TCR diversity was lower in persistent than newly diagnosed Graves' disease. Under persistent disease, TRBV28, TRBJ1-2 and TRBJ2-5 were used preferentially.

Time point described: persistent/refractory GD, antithyroid drugs over 5 years with positive TRAb. RNA extracted from PBMCs served as the sequencing template. In Xi'an, China, an endocrinology department was the source of patients. About this clonotype itself: What it binds is not known.

The material was peripheral blood mononuclear cells (PBMCs), obtained when the disease was refractory, from a patient treated with antithyroid drugs. The source of this sequence is a female donor with Graves disease. The V and J genes are TRBV20-1 and TRBJ2-5; possibly TRBD1 or TRBD2 for D (5 bases each). The CDR3 nucleotides read TGCAGTGCCCCCGCGGTTTCGAGGGGGACCCAGTACTTC. Translated: CSAPAVSRGTQYF.